The 8 T cell receptor beta chains in this list originate from one sample, sequenced in a study of T cells in Graves' hyperthyroidism and ophthalmopathy. Template material for amplifying TCR beta CDR3 regions consisted of RNA transcripts. A first-round RT-PCR of the TCR CDR3 used the HTBI primer set. MiXCR, run by TCRdb on the multiplex PCR reads, gives a single entry per CDR3 protein. The sample lists over 300,000 distinct CDR3 sequences, around 13% occurring once. Input material: blood. These receptors all stem from a woman in her sixties or seventies with Graves' hyperthyroidism.

This clonotype has at least ten counts. The gene calls are TRBV11-2 and TRBJ1-1; D call uncertain. The V end lost 5 bases, the J end lost 3 bases, and 10 bases lay between the germline ends. The germline V gene has CDR1 SGHAT and CDR2 FQNNGV. This CDR3 region has 13 residues. The CDR3 region has the DNA TGTGCCAGCAGCCCTTACATTCACACTGAAGCTTTCTTT. Translated, it gives CASSPYIHTEAFF.

The chain couples TRBV5-4 to TRBJ2-7; 9 positions agree with TRBD2. The CDR3 is 15 residues long. Per germline, CDR1 SGHNT and CDR2 YYREEE (reference sequence). The trim removed 1 base at V and 7 bases at J, leaving 9 bases unmatched. The chain's CDR3 is CASSLLTSGPGEQYF. The CDR3 DNA follows: TGTGCCAGCAGCTTGTTGACTAGCGGACCCGGGGAGCAGTACTTC.

The J gene is TRBJ1-2, the V gene TRBV10-3; possible D gene TRBD1, 6 bases. The CDR3 consists of 14 residues. CDR1 and CDR2 (germline): ENHRY, SYGVKD. The germline V and J ends were trimmed by 3 bases and 6 bases, with 14 bases remaining between them. Here the CDR3 DNA reads TGTGCCATCAGTGAATTTGAGACAGGCAATGGCTACACCTTC. Protein sequence: CAISEFETGNGYTF.

This clonotype was counted at least ten times. The chain carries TRBV5-1 and TRBJ2-2; 13 bases are shared with TRBD2. CDR1 and CDR2 (germline): SGHRS, YFSETQ. The V gene end was trimmed by 4 bases and the J gene end by 2 bases; junction bases not matched to a gene: 8. This CDR3 contains 18 residues. CDR3 amino acids: CASSPTGGLAGNTGELFF. The CDR3 DNA reads TGCGCCAGCAGCCCCACTGGGGGACTAGCGGGAAACACCGGGGAGCTGTTTTTT.

Details on this clonotype: With a much larger clone just one base away, this may be a read error. The V gene is TRBV12-3 or TRBV12-4, the J gene TRBJ2-3; 12 bases align to TRBD2. The CDR3 is 16 amino acids. The V segment lost 6 bases and the J segment 6 bases; nucleotides outside the gene matches: 10. Here the CDR3 DNA reads TGTGCCAGCAGACGACTAGCGGGAGATCTAATGGATACGCAGTATTTT. As protein: CASRRLAGDLMDTQYF.

This chain uses TRBV7-2 with TRBJ1-3; D perhaps matches TRBD1 (5 bases). Trimming took 5 bases from V and 1 from J, leaving 18 bases between them. Germline-derived CDR1 and CDR2 are SGHTA and FQGNSA. The CDR3 runs to 17 residues. This CDR3 is CASSPQGWPHSGNTIYF. DNA of the CDR3: TGTGCCAGCAGCCCCCAGGGTTGGCCGCATTCTGGAAACACCATATATTTT. The full variable domain, rest sourced from reference TRBV7-2 and TRBJ1-3, is GAGVSQSPSNKVTEKGKDVELRCDPISGHTALYWYRQSLGQGLEFLIYFQGNSAPDKSGLPSDRFSAERTGGSVSTLTIQRTQQEDSAVYLCASSPQGWPHSGNTIYFGEGSWLTVV.

On this clonotype itself: This may come from a read error, since a much larger clone is one base off. The gene calls are TRBV29-1 and TRBJ2-7; D gene uncertain. Germline V gene sequence: CDR1 SQVTM, CDR2 ANQGSEA. The CDR3 spans 13 residues. V was trimmed by 4 bases and J by 7 bases, leaving 17 bases between them. CDR3 amino acids: CSVGHHGPSEQYF. The CDR3 DNA is TGCAGCGTTGGACACCATGGACCAAGTGAGCAGTACTTC.

The rearrangement joins TRBV7-2 to TRBJ2-5; D perhaps matches TRBD2 (7 bases). This CDR3 spans 14 amino acids. Germline V gene sequence: CDR1 SGHTA, CDR2 FQGNSA. V lost 5 bases and J 4 bases, leaving 14 bases between the germline ends. CDR3 coding DNA: TGTGCCAGCAGCCGCGGCGGGGGCCTAGAGACCCAGTACTTC. It encodes CASSRGGGLETQYF.